Listed below are T cell receptor beta chains from one sample, sequenced in a study of cytomegalovirus exposure and HLA in healthy donors. Repertoires were generated with immunoSEQ multiplex PCR, while TCRdb's copy carries only in-frame clones and drops some. The profile shows some 85,000 clones, 95% to 97% of them singletons. The specimen sequenced was PBMCs. Receptors originate from a woman aged 18 to 35 in good health and CMV-seronegative. Each CDR3 is given with its conserved first and last residue. Each record gives: CDR3 protein, J gene, V gene.

CASKVGTGLHEQYF | TRBJ2-7 | TRBV19
CASGTSGYSYNEQFF | TRBJ2-1 | TRBV28
CASSKDRDGEQYF | TRBJ2-7 | TRBV19
CASSWEMNSLNEQFF | TRBJ2-1 | TRBV4-1
CASRGQGWTEAFF | TRBJ1-1 | TRBV5-4
CASSQQDRGYEQYF | TRBJ2-7 | TRBV5-5
CASSWTGDETQYF | TRBJ2-5 | TRBV5-6
CASSLAGALNEQYF | TRBJ2-7 | TRBV5-4
CAWSKRGSTDTQYF | TRBJ2-3 | TRBV30
CAGDRETLGNEQFF | TRBJ2-1 | TRBV7-9
CASIEAGRETFF | TRBJ2-1 | TRBV2
CASSQQTGGSYNEQFF | TRBJ2-1 | TRBV4-1
CASALGGPYQETQYF | TRBJ2-5 | TRBV7-8
CASSYMTGFENTIYF | TRBJ1-3 | TRBV6-6
CASSPQVRWNYGYTF | TRBJ1-2 | TRBV27
CATSAFSPTGEQYF | TRBJ2-7 | TRBV15
CASRITVHSYNSPLHF | TRBJ1-6 | TRBV5-4
CASSSTGVTEAFF | TRBJ1-1 | TRBV7-9
CASSITSDSATLYEQYF | TRBJ2-7 | TRBV19
CASSVSGGLSDTQYF | TRBJ2-3 | TRBV6-5
CASSFFLGAKPQHF | TRBJ1-5 | TRBV5-5
CASSILDRNYEQYF | TRBJ2-7 | TRBV5-1
CASSLSRQPNTEAFF | TRBJ1-1 | TRBV27
CASSLSGINTEAFF | TRBJ1-1 | TRBV28
CASSLRDDEQYF | TRBJ2-7 | TRBV5-1
CASSSPISYEQYF | TRBJ2-7 | TRBV5-1
CASSPPGLAGGTYEQYF | TRBJ2-7 | TRBV18
CASSSSSWGQAHEKLFF | TRBJ1-4 | TRBV7-9
CASSVGQILDSYEQYF | TRBJ2-7 | TRBV19
CASGETGIIGSTDTQYF | TRBJ2-3 | TRBV2
CASSPQGGAYEQYF | TRBJ2-7 | TRBV6-1
CASSLGHNYGYTF | TRBJ1-2 | TRBV28
CAISESSANTGELFF | TRBJ2-2 | TRBV10-3
CASSYSGTSAAAEAFF | TRBJ1-1 | TRBV6-5
CASSLLGLEDGPYEAFF | TRBJ1-1 | TRBV28
CASSIIRGNTDTQYF | TRBJ2-3 | TRBV28